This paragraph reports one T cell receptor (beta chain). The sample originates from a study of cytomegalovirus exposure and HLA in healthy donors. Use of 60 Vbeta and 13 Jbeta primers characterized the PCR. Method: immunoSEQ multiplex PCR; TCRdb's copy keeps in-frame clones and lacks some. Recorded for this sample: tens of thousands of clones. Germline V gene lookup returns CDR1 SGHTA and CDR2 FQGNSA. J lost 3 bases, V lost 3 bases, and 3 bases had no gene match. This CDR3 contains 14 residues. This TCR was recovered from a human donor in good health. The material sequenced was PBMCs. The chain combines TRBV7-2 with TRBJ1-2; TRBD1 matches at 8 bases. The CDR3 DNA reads TGTGCCAGCAGCTTCTCACAGGGGGACTATGGCTACACCTTC. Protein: CASSFSQGDYGYTF. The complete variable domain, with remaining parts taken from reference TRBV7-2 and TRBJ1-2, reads GAGVSQSPSNKVTEKGKDVELRCDPISGHTALYWYRQSLGQGLEFLIYFQGNSAPDKSGLPSDRFSAERTGGSVSTLTIQRTQQEDSAVYLCASSFSQGDYGYTFGSGTRLTVV.